The text below deals with one T cell receptor beta chain. This CDR3 has 14 residues. V lost 3 bases and J lost 2, with 6 bases in between. In germline, CDR1 is SGHDT, CDR2 YYEEEE. Sequencing used immunoSEQ multiplex PCR; TCRdb keeps in-frame clones, though not all of them. The sample consists of around 1 million clones, approximately 80% of them appearing once. This specimen belongs to a study of shared clonotypes between healthy human individuals. CD4+ cells were split into CD45RA+ naive and CD45RA-negative memory subsets. Sample: memory CD4+ T cells sorted from blood. Subset of the sample: CD45RA-negative fraction. This TCR derives from a man younger than 30 in good health. The chain couples TRBV5-6 to TRBJ2-6, with D possibly matching TRBD2 (6 bases). The CDR3 nucleotides are TGTGCCAGCAGCTCGGGGGCTGGGGCCAACGTCCTGACTTTC. The encoded protein is CASSSGAGANVLTF.